Below, one TCR beta chain is given with its context. Antigen specificity is unknown. The protocol was immunoSEQ multiplex PCR, while the TCRdb copy is restricted to in-frame clones and leaves out a portion. Among approximately 97,000 clones listed, roughly 69% were seen once. This record belongs to a study of shared clonotypes between healthy human individuals. The study's findings and limits: Relative to their counterparts shared across all four donors, non-shared clonotypes exhibited diminished generation probabilities.

The TCR sequence derives from a man aged 30 to 39 in good health. The sample comprised memory CD8+ T cells sorted from blood. The subset is: CD45RO+ cells pooled with CCR7-negative TemRA cells.

The chain's CDR3 is CASLGQADLYEQYF. The CDR3 DNA is TGTGCCAGCCTGGGGCAGGCCGATCTCTACGAGCAGTACTTC. The J gene is TRBJ2-7, the V gene TRBV2, with D tentatively TRBD1 (5 bases). Germline-derived CDR1 and CDR2 are SNHLY and FYNNEI. The CDR3 extends over 14 amino acids. Trimming pared 8 bases from V and 3 bases from J, leaving 17 bases between.